This is a list of T cell receptor beta chains from one sample in a study of OX40 agonist ivuxolimab in advanced cancers. Only in-frame clones appear in the TCRdb table, and some are missing; sequencing was by immunoSEQ multiplex PCR. There are some 70,000 clones in the sample; 83% occur only once, and approximately 1.4% lies in the top ten. The sample here was CD4+ or CD8+ T cells sorted from blood, taken in a trial of the OX40 agonist ivuxolimab. These receptor sequences come from an adult with an advanced solid tumor such as melanoma, head and neck, liver or kidney cancer. CDR3s include the opening cysteine and the closing phenylalanine or tryptophan. D genes are given only for firm matches. Size is stated for part of the rows, as once, few or many counts, or as a class when the clone is expanded.

TRBJ1-2 NA NA TRBV19 TGTGCCAGCATCGGGACAAAAGGATTATATGGCTACACCTTC CASIGTKGLYGYTF
TRBJ2-3 few NA TRBV6-5 TGTGCCAGCAGAAAGACTAGTCCTCGCACAGATACGCAGTATTTT CASRKTSPRTDTQYF
TRBJ1-5 few TRBD1 TRBV28 TGTGCCAGCGCGCCGGGGACAGTTTCCACCAAGCATTTT CASAPGTVSTKHF
TRBJ2-5 NA NA TRBV19 TGTGCCAGTAGCTCCTTGCAGGGAACGGAGACCCAGTACTTC CASSSLQGTETQYF
TRBJ1-5 NA NA TRBV6-5 TGTGCCAGCAGTTACTCGAGGGAGGTGAGCAATCAGCCCCAGCATTTT CASSYSREVSNQPQHF
TRBJ1-4 NA NA TRBV5-1 TGCGCCAGCAGCCCCGGACCGGGGGAAAAACTGTTTTTT CASSPGPGEKLFF
TRBJ1-4 few NA TRBV10-3 TGTGCCATCAGTGACAGGTCTAATGAAAAACTGTTTTTT CAISDRSNEKLFF
TRBJ2-7 NA TRBD1 TRBV6-5 TGTGCCAGCAGTTTTCGACAGGGCCCCTACGAGCAGTACTTC CASSFRQGPYEQYF
TRBJ1-1 NA TRBD1 TRBV29-1 TGCAGCGTTGAAGGAGGAGGGGGCGCCTCTCCCACTGAAGCTTTCTTT CSVEGGGGASPTEAFF
TRBJ2-7 NA NA TRBV29-1 TGCAGCGTTGCCCAGGGGTACGAGCAGTACTTC CSVAQGYEQYF
TRBJ2-1 NA TRBD1 TRBV6-5 TGTGCCACCCAGGGGGTCCATGAGCAGTTCTTC CATQGVHEQFF
TRBJ1-2 NA NA TRBV5-1 TGCGCCAGCAGCGTAGAGGGGTCCGGCTACACCTTC CASSVEGSGYTF
TRBJ2-2 NA NA TRBV6-5 TGTGCCAGCAGTTCCCTCGGGGAGCTGTTTTTT CASSSLGELFF